This T cell receptor beta chain was retrieved from a study of blood T cell repertoires in COVID-19. Study information: PBMCs, B-cell-depleted T cells, or T cells provided the cDNA or gDNA that made up the material.

Under the authors' procedure: Reference gene primers were amplified, and this amplification served to estimate nucleated cell counts. Using immunoSEQ multiplex PCR, the repertoire was profiled, and TCRdb retains in-frame clones only, with some absent. Clone size and the V and J calls come from that table; the DNA yielded D and trimming. The profile shows a few hundred thousand clones, about 87% of them singletons. Material for sequencing was peripheral blood. The receptor's source is a man aged 55 to 70 who had recovered from COVID-19.

The CDR3 sequence is CASSVQHRGYTF. CDR3 nucleotides: TGTGCCAGCAGCGTACAACACCGAGGCTACACCTTC. The V and J genes are TRBV9 and TRBJ1-2; D unclear. Deletions cut 1 base from V and 8 bases from J, with 9 bases between. The CDR3 is 12 residues long. CDR1 is SGDLS and CDR2 is YYNGEE in the germline V gene.